This T cell receptor (beta chain) derives from a study of OX40 agonist ivuxolimab in advanced cancers. For the study at large: It was ivuxolimab, an agonistic anti-OX40 (CD134) antibody, that patients were treated with. Study-wide results and caveats: Individuals who were partial responders at 0.1-3.0 mg/kg had clonal expansion that ranked among the lowest. Certain nonresponders likewise exhibited a low normalized T-cell clonal expansion.

Trimming removed 6 bases from V and 4 bases from J, with 16 bases in between. Germline CDR1 SNHLY, CDR2 FYNNEI. The CDR3 runs to 15 residues. TCRdb keeps only in-frame clones here, not all; method: immunoSEQ multiplex PCR. The sample holds roughly 45,000 clones, 80% to 90% seen once. Excluded were patients having autoimmune disease history or systemic immunosuppression. With respect to this clone: Its antigen is not known.

This TCR was sampled from an adult with an advanced solid tumor such as melanoma, head and neck, liver or kidney cancer. The material was CD4+ or CD8+ T cells sorted from blood, obtained in a trial of the OX40 agonist ivuxolimab. This sequence joins TRBV2 and TRBJ1-5; a possible D gene is TRBD1 (5 bases). Written as DNA, the CDR3 is TGTGCCAGCAGATCCGAAACAGGAGAAAATCAGCCCCAGCATTTT. It codes for CASRSETGENQPQHF.